This TCR beta chain was profiled in a study of shared clonotypes between healthy human individuals. To note about this clone: The antigen is not known.

The authors distributed each subset's genomic DNA evenly over several immunoSEQ plates. Produced via immunoSEQ multiplex PCR; TCRdb's table is partial and in-frame only. The sample consists of about 680,000 clones, about two thirds of them appearing once. Overall study findings and caveats: Among a few donors, roughly 5.5% of naive CD4 clonotypes were found in common.

The CDR3 spans 15 residues. J gave up 8 bases and V 7 bases, and 8 bases lay outside the gene matches. Germline CDR1 reads SGHAT; CDR2 reads FQNNGV. The sample taken for sequencing was memory CD4+ T cells sorted from blood. Subset indicated: CD45RA-negative fraction. The chain is built from TRBV11-2 and TRBJ1-6; 10 bases fit TRBD1. The TCR comes from a woman in her twenties or thirties in good health. In DNA, the CDR3 is TGTGCCAGCAACCGGGACAGGGGAGGGGATTCACCCCTCCACTTT. The encoded protein is CASNRDRGGDSPLHF.